Below are 17 T cell receptor beta chains sequenced from a single sample in a study of cytomegalovirus exposure and HLA in healthy donors. The assay was immunoSEQ multiplex PCR, and TCRdb's table has in-frame clones only and misses some. The repertoire consists of more than 95,000 clones, with approximately 94% occurring once and the leading ten covering about 1.7%. The sequencing input was PBMCs. All receptors come from a man aged 18 to 30 in good health and CMV-seronegative.

The chain joins TRBV5-4 to TRBJ1-4, with TRBD1 matching over 7 bases. Germline loops: CDR1 SGHNT, CDR2 YYREEE (reference sequence). The CDR3 is 16 residues long. Trimming cost V 3 bases and J 4 bases; bases outside gene matches: 9. The CDR3 spells CASSSDRDWGNEKLFF. The CDR3 DNA is TGTGCCAGCAGCTCCGACAGGGATTGGGGTAATGAAAAACTGTTTTTT.

The chain uses TRBV30 and TRBJ1-1; 7 nucleotides match TRBD1. The CDR3 is 13 residues long. The germline V gene encodes CDR1 GTSNPN and CDR2 SVGIG (reference sequence). V lost 2 bases to trimming and J lost 4 bases; unmatched junction nucleotides: 4. The CDR3 DNA is TGTGCCTGGAGTTACACAGGGGCCACTGAAGCTTTCTTT. It codes for CAWSYTGATEAFF.

The chain's CDR3 is CASSLLAGGQTDTQYF. CDR3 DNA sequence: TGTGCCAGCAGCCTTTTAGCGGGAGGGCAAACAGATACGCAGTATTTT. The rearrangement uses TRBV7-8 and TRBJ2-3, with 11 bases aligning to TRBD2. Germline CDR1 is SGHVS and CDR2 is FQNEAQ. The CDR3 has 16 residues. The J segment lost 3 bases and the V segment lost 5 bases, leaving 7 bases of the junction unmatched.

The V call is TRBV10-3, the J call TRBJ2-3; D perhaps matches TRBD2 (5 bases). Looked up from germline, CDR1 is ENHRY and CDR2 is SYGVKD. The CDR3 runs to 18 residues. Trimming stripped 5 bases from V and 4 bases from J, with 25 bases between. The CDR3 reads CAISWYPLFASPADTQYF. CDR3 in DNA: TGTGCCATCAGTTGGTATCCCTTATTTGCTAGCCCCGCAGATACGCAGTATTTT.

The chain is built from TRBV7-6 and TRBJ1-3; TRBD1 aligns across 7 bases. The CDR3 runs 15 residues. The trim removed 5 bases at V and 4 bases at J, leaving 8 bases unmatched. The germline gives CDR1 SGHVS, CDR2 FNYEAQ. CDR3 nucleotide sequence: TGTGCCAGCAGCCGGAGAGGGACAGAAGGAAACACCATATATTTT. Residues: CASSRRGTEGNTIYF. The full variable domain, with the rest looked up from reference TRBV7-6 and TRBJ1-3, is GAGVSQSPRYKVTKRGQDVALRCDPISGHVSLYWYRQALGQGPEFLTYFNYEAQQDKSGLPNDRFSAERPEGSISTLTIQRTEQRDSAMYRCASSRRGTEGNTIYFGEGSWLTVV.

This clone was observed a single time. This sequence joins TRBV29-1 and TRBJ1-1; D unclear. The germline V gene has CDR1 SQVTM and CDR2 ANQGSEA. The CDR3 has 12 amino acids. With 3 bases removed from V and 0 bases from J, the gap between germline ends came to 5 bases. This CDR3 is CSVDSVNTEAFF. CDR3 nucleotide sequence: TGCAGCGTTGATTCAGTGAACACTGAAGCTTTCTTT.

V usage is TRBV29-1 and J usage is TRBJ1-2; D remains ambiguous. V was cut by 1 base and J by 1 base, with 4 bases left in between. The CDR3 runs 12 residues. The germline gives CDR1 SQVTM, CDR2 ANQGSEA. For the CDR3, the DNA is TGCAGCGTTGAAGGGCTTAACTATGGCTACACCTTC. Amino acids: CSVEGLNYGYTF.

V and J are TRBV11-3 and TRBJ2-7; 13 positions match TRBD2. The germline V gene has CDR1 SGHNT and CDR2 YENEEA. The trim removed 5 bases at V and 7 bases at J, leaving 11 bases unmatched. This CDR3 contains 16 residues. The CDR3 DNA is TGTGCCAGCAGCCCGAGACTAGCGGGAGGCCCTTTGGAGCAGTACTTC. Its protein product is CASSPRLAGGPLEQYF. The whole variable domain, filled in from reference TRBV11-3 and TRBJ2-7, reads EAGVVQSPRYKIIEKKQPVAFWCNPISGHNTLYWYLQNLGQGPELLIRYENEEAVDDSQLPKDRFSAERLKGVDSTLKIQPAELGDSAVYLCASSPRLAGGPLEQYFGPGTRLTVT.

This chain links TRBV28 with TRBJ1-2; 7 bases align to TRBD1. The trim removed 8 bases at V and 3 bases at J, leaving 9 bases unmatched. The CDR3 totals 14 residues. Germline CDR1 is MDHEN and CDR2 is SYDVKM. CDR3 residues: CASLPGGQYYGYTF. The CDR3 DNA reads TGTGCCAGCTTACCAGGGGGGCAATACTATGGCTACACCTTC.

The V and J genes are TRBV4-2 and TRBJ2-1; 10 nucleotides align to TRBD2. The CDR3 is 18 amino acids. Per germline, CDR1 LGHNA and CDR2 YNFKEQ. J was trimmed by 7 bases and V by 6 bases; bases with no gene match: 18. CDR3 DNA sequence: TGTGCCAGCAGTACAAGGCCGTTAGGGCTAGCGGGAGAAAATGAGCAGTTCTTC. Its protein product is CASSTRPLGLAGENEQFF.

V gene TRBV6-5 combines with J gene TRBJ2-2, with TRBD2 as a possible D gene (6 bases). This CDR3 has 14 amino acids. Looked up from germline, CDR1 is MNHEY and CDR2 is SVGAGI. V lost 5 bases and J 2 bases, leaving 9 bases between the germline ends. This chain's CDR3 is CASSRTTNTGELFF. CDR3 nucleotide sequence: TGTGCCAGCAGTCGGACTACTAACACCGGGGAGCTGTTTTTT.

The chain uses TRBV7-3 and TRBJ2-1; 8 bases agree with TRBD2. J was trimmed by 7 bases and V by 8 bases; bases with no gene match: 10. Germline loops: CDR1 SGHTA, CDR2 FQGTGA. The CDR3 extends over 14 amino acids. The CDR3 here is CASGRGTSINEQFF. The CDR3 bases are TGTGCCAGCGGACGCGGGACTAGTATTAATGAGCAGTTCTTC.

V usage is TRBV28 and J usage is TRBJ2-1; 9 bases agree with TRBD1. With 1 base clipped from V and 7 bases from J, the junction kept 8 bases outside the gene matches. This CDR3 spans 16 amino acids. Germline V gene data show CDR1 as MDHEN and CDR2 as SYDVKM. Written as DNA, the CDR3 is TGTGCCAGCAGTTTATCCGGGACAGGGAACTCGAATGAGCAGTTCTTC. Translating gives CASSLSGTGNSNEQFF.

This clone was found once. This chain connects TRBV4-1 to TRBJ1-2, with D possibly TRBD1 on 5 matching bases. Per germline, CDR1 MGHRA and CDR2 YSYEKL. This CDR3 has 16 residues. V was clipped by 0 bases and J by 8 bases, with 19 bases between them. The CDR3 region has the DNA TGCGCCAGCAGCCAAGAAGGCGGGGCATGGGTGATGGGCTACACCTTC. This codes for CASSQEGGAWVMGYTF.

The chain combines TRBV9 with TRBJ1-1; a possible D gene is TRBD1 (5 bases). Germline-derived CDR1 and CDR2 are SGDLS and YYNGEE. V was clipped by 4 bases and J by 1 base, with 8 bases between them. This CDR3 is built from 13 residues. CDR3 in amino acids: CASSIQENTEAFF. The CDR3 DNA reads as TGTGCCAGCAGCATACAGGAGAACACTGAAGCTTTCTTT.

The chain has TRBV6-1 and TRBJ2-7; D perhaps matches TRBD2 (5 bases). The V and J ends lost 2 bases and 5 bases respectively, with 13 bases between them. Germline-derived CDR1 and CDR2 are MNHNS and SASEGT. The CDR3 loop spans 14 amino acids. The CDR3 DNA sequence: TGTGCCAGCAGTGAAAGAGGGTACGTCGACGAGCAGTACTTC. It is translated as CASSERGYVDEQYF.

This CDR3 is CASSWSGGDYGLSTDTQYF. CDR3 nucleotides: TGTGCCAGCAGCTGGTCGGGGGGGGACTACGGATTGAGCACAGATACGCAGTATTTT. The J gene is TRBJ2-3, the V gene TRBV7-9; 8 positions agree with TRBD2. This CDR3 comprises 19 residues. The trim removed 4 bases at V and 0 bases at J, leaving 15 bases unmatched. CDR1 and CDR2 (germline): SEHNR, FQNEAQ (reference sequence). Supplemented by reference TRBV7-9 and TRBJ2-3, the full variable domain reads DTGVSQNPRHKITKRGQNVTFRCDPISEHNRLYWYRQTLGQGPEFLTYFQNEAQLEKSRLLSDRFSAERPKGSFSTLEIQRTEQGDSAMYLCASSWSGGDYGLSTDTQYFGPGTRLTVL.